The T cell receptor beta chain under discussion was sequenced for a study of shared clonotypes between healthy human individuals. Looked up from germline, CDR1 is LNHDA and CDR2 is SQIVND (reference sequence). Trimming took off 1 base at V and 4 bases at J, with 13 bases between the two ends. This CDR3 contains 15 residues. The naive CD8 population came from CD45RO-negative cells selected for CCR7, without terminally differentiated effector memory CD45RA+ cells. This clone showed up just once. Assay used: immunoSEQ multiplex PCR; TCRdb lists only in-frame clones, some missing. The top ten clones hold 1% to 1.5% of a sample with nearly 2 million clones, about 95% of them seen once.

The chain joins TRBV19 to TRBJ1-1; weak D call: TRBD1 (6 bases). The specimen was naive CD8+ T cells sorted from blood. This clonotype was sampled from a man aged 18-30 years in good health. CDR3 DNA: TGTGCCAGTAGTATAGTGGGGGGCGCTGGCACTGAAGCTTTCTTT. Translated: CASSIVGGAGTEAFF.